This T cell receptor (beta chain) appears in the sequencing data of a study of blood T cell repertoires in COVID-19. At the level of the study: Sites in the United States, Italy and Spain provided acute and convalescent COVID-19 samples.

The CDR3 is 13 residues long. Germline loops: CDR1 SGHNT, CDR2 YYREEE (reference sequence). V gave up 1 base and J gave up 9 bases, with 13 bases separating them. TCRdb keeps only in-frame clones here, not all; method: immunoSEQ multiplex PCR. Among approximately 53,000 clones listed, 75% to 90% were seen once. Sequenced sample: peripheral blood. The chain joins TRBV5-4 to TRBJ1-2; D is uncertain. The sequence was collected from a woman aged 80 or over with COVID-19, enrolled during active disease. CDR3 sequence (DNA): TGTGCCAGCAGCTTGAAGGGCGGGAACCGCTACACCTTC. It specifies CASSLKGGNRYTF. The entire variable domain, with the rest obtained from reference TRBV5-4 and TRBJ1-2, is as follows: ETGVTQSPTHLIKTRGQQVTLRCSSQSGHNTVSWYQQALGQGPQFIFQYYREEENGRGNFPPRFSGLQFPNYSSELNVNALELDDSALYLCASSLKGGNRYTFGSGTRLTVV.